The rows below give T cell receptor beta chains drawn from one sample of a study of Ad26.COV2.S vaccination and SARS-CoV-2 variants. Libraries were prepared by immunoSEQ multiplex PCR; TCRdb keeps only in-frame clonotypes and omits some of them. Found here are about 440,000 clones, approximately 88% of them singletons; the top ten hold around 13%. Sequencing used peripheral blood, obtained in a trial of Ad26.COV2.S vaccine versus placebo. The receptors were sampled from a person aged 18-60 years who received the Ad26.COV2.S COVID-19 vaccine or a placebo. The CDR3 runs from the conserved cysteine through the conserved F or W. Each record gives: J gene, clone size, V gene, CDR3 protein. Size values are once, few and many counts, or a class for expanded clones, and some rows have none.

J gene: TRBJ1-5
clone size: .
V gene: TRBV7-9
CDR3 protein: CASSFSPQHF

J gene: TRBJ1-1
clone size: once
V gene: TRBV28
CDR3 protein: CASATGSSEAFF

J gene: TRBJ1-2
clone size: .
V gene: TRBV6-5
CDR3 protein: CASSFPTGASYGYTF

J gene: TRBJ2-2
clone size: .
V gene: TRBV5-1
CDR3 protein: CASSLRDRDTGELFF

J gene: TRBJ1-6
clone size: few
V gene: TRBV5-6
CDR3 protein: CASSPTGPPNHSPLHF

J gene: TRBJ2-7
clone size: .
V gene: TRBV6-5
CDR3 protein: CASSPMTGQVQYF

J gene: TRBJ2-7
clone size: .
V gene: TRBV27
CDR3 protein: CASSFSGRGYEQYF

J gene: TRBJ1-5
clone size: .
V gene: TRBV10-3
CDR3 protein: CAISEYGGGRPQHF

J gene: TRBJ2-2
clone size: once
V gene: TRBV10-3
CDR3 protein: CAITPGPTGELFF

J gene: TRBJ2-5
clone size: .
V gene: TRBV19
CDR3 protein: CASKPWGQETQYF

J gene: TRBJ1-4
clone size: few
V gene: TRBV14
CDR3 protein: CASSHSGGRRREKLFF

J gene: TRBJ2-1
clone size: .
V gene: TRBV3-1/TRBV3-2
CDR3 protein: CASSQEGLGLDNEQFF

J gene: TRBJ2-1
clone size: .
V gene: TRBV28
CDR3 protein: CASSLARERKNEQFF

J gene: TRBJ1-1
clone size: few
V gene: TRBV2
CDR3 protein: CASSEGIRVAEAFF

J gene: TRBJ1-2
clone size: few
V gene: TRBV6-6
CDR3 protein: CASRPQGDPFGYTF

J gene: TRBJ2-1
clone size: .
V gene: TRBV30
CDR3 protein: CAWGRMGNEQFF

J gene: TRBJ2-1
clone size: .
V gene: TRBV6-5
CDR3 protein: CASRPGPYNEQFF

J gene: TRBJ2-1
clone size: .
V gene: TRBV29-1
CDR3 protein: CSVGPLRGAVGQFF